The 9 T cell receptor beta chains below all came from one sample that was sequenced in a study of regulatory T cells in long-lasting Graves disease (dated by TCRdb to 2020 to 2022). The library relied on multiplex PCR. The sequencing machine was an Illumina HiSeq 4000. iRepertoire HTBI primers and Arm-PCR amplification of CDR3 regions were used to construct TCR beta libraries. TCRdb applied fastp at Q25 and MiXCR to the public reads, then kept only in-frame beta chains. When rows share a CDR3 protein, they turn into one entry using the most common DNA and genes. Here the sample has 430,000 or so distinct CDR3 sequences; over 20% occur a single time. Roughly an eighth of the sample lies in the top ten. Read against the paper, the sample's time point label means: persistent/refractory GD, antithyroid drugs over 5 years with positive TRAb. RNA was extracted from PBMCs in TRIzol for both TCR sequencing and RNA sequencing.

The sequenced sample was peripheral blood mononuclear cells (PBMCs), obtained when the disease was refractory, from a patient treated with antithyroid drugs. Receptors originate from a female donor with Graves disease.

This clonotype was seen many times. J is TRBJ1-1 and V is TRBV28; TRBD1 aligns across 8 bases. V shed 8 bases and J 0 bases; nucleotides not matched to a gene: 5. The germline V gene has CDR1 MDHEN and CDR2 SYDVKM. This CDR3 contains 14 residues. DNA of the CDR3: TGTGCCAGCGTCGGACAGGGTGTGAACACTGAAGCTTTCTTT. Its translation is CASVGQGVNTEAFF.

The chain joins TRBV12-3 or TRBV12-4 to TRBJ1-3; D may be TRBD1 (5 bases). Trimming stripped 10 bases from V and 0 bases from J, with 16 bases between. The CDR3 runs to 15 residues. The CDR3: CATNQDMSSGNTIYF. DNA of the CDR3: TGTGCCACCAACCAGGACATGAGCTCTGGAAACACCATATATTTT.

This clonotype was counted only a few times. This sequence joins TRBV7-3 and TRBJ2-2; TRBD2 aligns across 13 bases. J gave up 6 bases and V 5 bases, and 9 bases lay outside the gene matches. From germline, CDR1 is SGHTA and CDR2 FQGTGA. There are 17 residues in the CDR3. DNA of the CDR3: TGTGCCAGCAGCGTCCCCACTAGCGGGAGGGCCTCCGGGGAGCTGTTTTTT. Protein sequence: CASSVPTSGRASGELFF.

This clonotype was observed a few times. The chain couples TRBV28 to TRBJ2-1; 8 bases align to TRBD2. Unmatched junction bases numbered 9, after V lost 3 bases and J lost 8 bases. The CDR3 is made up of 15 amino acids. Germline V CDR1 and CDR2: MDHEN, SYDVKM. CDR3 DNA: TGTGCCAGCAGTTTGGAATCGGGAGGGCCTTATGAGCAGTTCTTC. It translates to CASSLESGGPYEQFF.

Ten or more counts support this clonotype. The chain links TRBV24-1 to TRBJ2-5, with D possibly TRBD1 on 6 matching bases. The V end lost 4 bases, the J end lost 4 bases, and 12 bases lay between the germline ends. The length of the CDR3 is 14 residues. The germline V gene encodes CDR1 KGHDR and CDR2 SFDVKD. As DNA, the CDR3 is TGTGCCACCAGTGAACAGAGGACAGCAGAGACCCAGTACTTC. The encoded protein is CATSEQRTAETQYF.

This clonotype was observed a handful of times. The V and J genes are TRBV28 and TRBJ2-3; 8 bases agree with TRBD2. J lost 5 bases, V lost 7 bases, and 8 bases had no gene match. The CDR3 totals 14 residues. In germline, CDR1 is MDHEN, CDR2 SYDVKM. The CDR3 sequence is CASTTGGAGDTQYF. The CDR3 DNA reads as TGTGCCAGCACCACCGGGGGGGCCGGAGATACGCAGTATTTT.

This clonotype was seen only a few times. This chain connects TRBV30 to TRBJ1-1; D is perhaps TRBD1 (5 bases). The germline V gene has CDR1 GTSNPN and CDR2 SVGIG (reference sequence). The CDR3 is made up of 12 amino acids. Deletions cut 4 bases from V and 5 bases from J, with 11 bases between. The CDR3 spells CAWTGILTEAFF. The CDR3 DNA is TGTGCCTGGACAGGGATTTTGACTGAAGCTTTCTTT.

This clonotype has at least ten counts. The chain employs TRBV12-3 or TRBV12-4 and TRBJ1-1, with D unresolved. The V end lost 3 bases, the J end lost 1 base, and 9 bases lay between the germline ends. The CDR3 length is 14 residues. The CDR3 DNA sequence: TGTGCCAGCAGTTTCAGTACAGCGAACACTGAAGCTTTCTTT. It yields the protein CASSFSTANTEAFF.

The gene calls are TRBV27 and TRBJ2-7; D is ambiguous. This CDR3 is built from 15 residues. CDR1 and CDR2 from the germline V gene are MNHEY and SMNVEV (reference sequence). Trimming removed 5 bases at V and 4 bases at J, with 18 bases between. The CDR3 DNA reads TGTGCCAGCAGTCCGGCGGCTGGGGTAAGATACGAGCAGTACTTC. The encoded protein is CASSPAAGVRYEQYF.